Listed below are T cell receptor beta chains from one sample, sequenced in a study of type 1 regulatory T cells. Antigens of these TCRs are unknown. TCRdb passed the reads through MiXCR, listing each CDR3 protein once. Seen here are about 65,000 distinct CDR3 sequences, roughly half observed once, and the top ten hold roughly 2.2%. The material sequenced was cultured non-Tr1 T cells, either the whole culture or a sorted T cell fraction (not recorded which). These receptors were obtained from a human donor in good health. The CDR3 runs from the conserved cysteine through the conserved F or W. A D gene is named only where the DNA matches it firmly. Size is stated for part of the rows, as once, few or many counts, or as a class when the clone is expanded.

TRBD1	TRBV14	TRBJ1-6	NA	TGTGCCAGCAGCCAAGACGACAGGGTAGATTCACCCCTCCACTTT	CASSQDDRVDSPLHF
NA	TRBV5-1	TRBJ1-2	NA	TGCGCCAGCAGCGGGGGGGCTACCAACTATGGCTACACCTTC	CASSGGATNYGYTF
NA	TRBV4-1	TRBJ2-7	NA	TGCGCCAGCAGCCCGGAGGCCCGATCCTACGAGCAGTACTTC	CASSPEARSYEQYF
TRBD1	TRBV7-6	TRBJ2-7	few	TGTGCCAGCAGCCGGACAGGGACCTCCTACGAGCAGTACTTC	CASSRTGTSYEQYF
NA	TRBV27	TRBJ1-1	few	TGTGCCAGCAGTTTAAGGCGAGGGAACACTGAAGCTTTCTTT	CASSLRRGNTEAFF
NA	TRBV19	TRBJ2-3	NA	TGTGCCAGTAGTGGCCTAGCGAGCACAGATACGCAGTATTTT	CASSGLASTDTQYF
TRBD1	TRBV20-1	TRBJ2-3	NA	TGCAGTGCTAGCGGACAGGGGGCCACAGATACGCAGTATTTT	CSASGQGATDTQYF
TRBD1	TRBV12-3/TRBV12-4	TRBJ1-5	few	TGTGCCAGCAGTTTAGGGGACAGGGAGGCTCAGCCCCAGCATTTT	CASSLGDREAQPQHF
NA	TRBV6-2/TRBV6-3	TRBJ2-2	few	TGTGCCAGCAGAGTACTCCCCTCCCCCGGGGAGCTGTTTTTT	CASRVLPSPGELFF
NA	TRBV2	TRBJ2-1	NA	TGTGCCAGCAGTGTGTTTTTTGAGCAGTTCTTC	CASSVFFEQFF
TRBD2	TRBV5-1	TRBJ2-7	NA	TGCGCCAGCAGCTTTAGCGGGGATTACTACGAGCAGTACTTC	CASSFSGDYYEQYF
TRBD1	TRBV7-8	TRBJ1-1	few	TGTGCCAGCAGCCTATTCGGACAGGGGGACACTGAAGCTTTCTTT	CASSLFGQGDTEAFF
TRBD2	TRBV3-1	TRBJ2-2	few	TGTGCCAGCGGGAACTATCAAGCGGGGGTCACCGGGGAGCTGTTTTTT	CASGNYQAGVTGELFF
NA	TRBV12-3/TRBV12-4	TRBJ2-7	NA	TGTGCCAGCAGTCAAAAAACAGGGCCCTACGAGCAGTACTTC	CASSQKTGPYEQYF
NA	TRBV4-2	TRBJ2-7	NA	TGTGCCAGCAGCGAAAACAGGGACGAGCAGTACTTC	CASSENRDEQYF
NA	TRBV7-2	TRBJ2-1	NA	TGTGCCAGCAGCTTATCCCTAGACGGACTCCCCTACAATGAGCAGTTCTTC	CASSLSLDGLPYNEQFF
NA	TRBV12-3/TRBV12-4	TRBJ2-5	NA	TGTGCCAGCACCTCAGATACAGGGTTAGAGACCCAGTACTTC	CASTSDTGLETQYF
NA	TRBV2	TRBJ1-5	NA	TGTGCCAGCAGTGAGGGTCAATCGGGTAATCAGCCCCAGCATTTT	CASSEGQSGNQPQHF
TRBD1	TRBV19	TRBJ1-6	NA	TGTGCCAGCGGGAATCGACAGGGGCGAAATTCACCCCTCCACTTT	CASGNRQGRNSPLHF
TRBD2	TRBV20-1	TRBJ2-3	few	TGCAGTGCGATACTAGCGGGTTCTAGCACAGATACGCAGTATTTT	CSAILAGSSTDTQYF
NA	TRBV9	TRBJ2-1	once	TGTGCCAGCAGCCCCCAAGGAGGGGGGTACTACAATGAGCAGTTCTTC	CASSPQGGGYYNEQFF
TRBD1	TRBV7-2	TRBJ1-6	NA	TGTGCCAGCAGCTCCGAGACAGGGAATTCACCCCTCCACTTT	CASSSETGNSPLHF
NA	TRBV7-9	TRBJ2-1	NA	TGTGCCAGCAGCTCGGACATCGACAATGAGCAGTTCTTC	CASSSDIDNEQFF
TRBD1	TRBV12-3/TRBV12-4	TRBJ1-4	once	TGTGCCAGCAGTCTTTCCTCGGACAGGCGTGAAAAACTGTTTTTT	CASSLSSDRREKLFF
TRBD1	TRBV6-2/TRBV6-3	TRBJ2-7	NA	TGTGCCAGCAGCGGACAGGGGATAGGGTCCTACGAGCAGTACTTC	CASSGQGIGSYEQYF
TRBD2	TRBV5-1	TRBJ2-1	NA	TGCGCCAGCAGCTCCGGGACTAGCGGGGGATACAATGAGCAGTTCTTC	CASSSGTSGGYNEQFF
TRBD1	TRBV6-6	TRBJ2-2	NA	TGTGCCAGCACCGAGCGACAGGGGCAGACCGGGGAGCTGTTTTTT	CASTERQGQTGELFF
NA	TRBV12-5	TRBJ2-2	NA	TGTGCTAGTGGTCCCCCAGCCAGGTGGAACACCGGGGAGCTGTTTTTT	CASGPPARWNTGELFF
NA	TRBV30	TRBJ1-4	NA	TGTGCCTGGTCAGCGCGGTCTGAAAAACTGTTTTTT	CAWSARSEKLFF
TRBD2	TRBV20-1	TRBJ2-1	few	TGCAGTGCTAGAGATCGCCAGCGGGGGATCTCCTACAATGAGCAGTTCTTC	CSARDRQRGISYNEQFF
NA	TRBV7-2	TRBJ2-7	NA	TGTGCCAGCAGCACATGGGGCGGGTCCTACGAGCAGTACTTC	CASSTWGGSYEQYF
TRBD1	TRBV12-3/TRBV12-4	TRBJ1-4	NA	TGTGCCAGCACAAACTCCCGGGACAGGGGTAATGAAAAACTGTTTTTT	CASTNSRDRGNEKLFF
NA	TRBV7-2	TRBJ2-3	few	TGTGCCAGCAGCTTGGGGTTAGCGCTGACAGATACGCAGTATTTT	CASSLGLALTDTQYF
NA	TRBV20-1	TRBJ1-1	NA	TGCAGTGCTAGTAGGACGGGACAAATAATGAACACTGAAGCTTTCTTT	CSASRTGQIMNTEAFF
NA	TRBV7-8	TRBJ2-1	NA	TGTGCCAGCAGCTTGGTGGGGAATGAGCAGTTCTTC	CASSLVGNEQFF
NA	TRBV7-2	TRBJ2-7	NA	TGTGCCAGCAGCTACCACCAGTACGAGCAGTACTTC	CASSYHQYEQYF
NA	TRBV6-2/TRBV6-3	TRBJ2-7	NA	TGTGCCAGCAGTCGACAGTTCTCCTACGAGCAGTACTTC	CASSRQFSYEQYF
TRBD1	TRBV7-9	TRBJ1-1	NA	TGTGCCAGCAGCAGGGGGCTCGGAGCTTTCTTT	CASSRGLGAFF